What follows are 19 T cell receptor beta chains derived from one specimen sequenced in a study of early T cells in non-severe SARS-CoV-2 infection. TCRdb processed the 5' RACE reads anew with MiXCR; each CDR3 protein has one entry. The sample yields 25,000 or so distinct CDR3 sequences, about 3% seen once. Source material: whole blood. Receptor source: an adult who was a healthcare worker with PCR-confirmed SARS-CoV-2 infection or an uninfected control (not recorded which).

This rearrangement joins TRBV10-2 to TRBJ2-5; 10 bases are shared with TRBD2. Germline V CDR1 and CDR2: WSHSY, SAAADI. This CDR3 spans 14 amino acids. The V and J ends lost 6 bases and 5 bases, in that order; junction bases with no gene match: 6. The CDR3 protein is CASRGGLAMETQYF. The DNA of the CDR3 is TGCGCCAGCAGAGGGGGACTAGCGATGGAGACCCAGTACTTC.

This clonotype was counted at least ten times. The chain recombines TRBV7-2 with TRBJ1-5, with no clear D. CDR1 is SGHTA, CDR2 FQGNSA, per germline. The CDR3 sequence is 13 residues long. The V end was cut by 1 base, the J end by 6 bases, with 7 bases between. The CDR3 DNA reads as TGTGCCAGCAGCTTAGAAGGAGGTCAGCCCCAGCATTTT. It codes for CASSLEGGQPQHF.

There are many counts of this clonotype. The chain links TRBV7-3 to TRBJ1-6, with D tentatively TRBD1 (5 bases). The germline CDR1 and CDR2 sequences are SGHTA and FQGTGA. Deletions cut 7 bases from V and 5 bases from J, with 9 bases between. The CDR3 length is 13 residues. CDR3 DNA: TGTGCCAGCAAGAAAGGGGATAATTCACCCCTCCACTTT. This sequence encodes CASKKGDNSPLHF.

The sample holds many counts of this clonotype. This chain uses TRBV6-5 with TRBJ1-2, with 7 bases aligning to TRBD1. CDR3 size: 15 residues. Germline V gene sequence: CDR1 MNHEY, CDR2 SVGAGI. V shed 6 bases and J 5 bases; nucleotides not matched to a gene: 12. CDR3 in amino acids: CASRIQDGTAYGYTF. In nucleotides, the CDR3 is TGTGCCAGCAGAATACAAGACGGGACAGCTTATGGCTACACCTTC.

Many counts were recorded for this clonotype. V gene TRBV5-5 combines with J gene TRBJ2-5; 9 nucleotides line up with TRBD1. Germline values: CDR1 SGHKS, CDR2 YYEKEE (reference sequence). This CDR3 is 15 amino acids long. V shed 3 bases, J shed 5 bases, and the junction held 8 bases outside the gene matches. The CDR3 DNA follows: TGTGCCAGCAGCTCCCCACAGGGGGCCGGGGAGACCCAGTACTTC. Protein product: CASSSPQGAGETQYF.

This clonotype was detected ten times or more. The V gene is TRBV11-2, the J gene TRBJ2-3; D tentatively fits TRBD1 or TRBD2 (6 bases each). Trimming cost V 3 bases and J 4 bases, with 8 bases left between them. The germline V gene encodes CDR1 SGHAT and CDR2 FQNNGV. This CDR3 region has 13 residues. DNA for the CDR3: TGTGCCAGCAGCTTCGGGGGCGCAGATACGCAGTATTTT. Translated: CASSFGGADTQYF.

This clonotype was found many times. The V and J genes are TRBV11-3 and TRBJ2-1; 13 nucleotides align to TRBD2. J gave up 9 bases and V 3 bases, and 14 bases lay outside the gene matches. The germline CDR1 and CDR2 sequences are SGHNT and YENEEA. The CDR3 is 18 residues long. CDR3 protein: CASSLETGTSGIGREQFF. CDR3 DNA: TGTGCCAGCAGCTTGGAAACCGGGACTAGCGGGATCGGGCGTGAGCAGTTCTTC.

This clonotype was seen only a few times. The chain has TRBV12-2 and TRBJ1-2; whether TRBD1, the table's D call, matches the DNA was not checked. TRBV12-2 is given as a pseudogene. CDR3 length: 15 amino acids. The CDR3 nucleotides read TGTGCAAGTCGCTGGCGCCGGGACAACAACTATGGCTACACCTTC. Protein product: CASRWRRDNNYGYTF.

The V call is TRBV30, the J call TRBJ2-3; tentatively, D is TRBD2 (6 bases). The CDR3 totals 13 residues. V gave up 5 bases and J gave up 2 bases, with 11 bases separating them. CDR1 and CDR2 (germline): GTSNPN, SVGIG (reference sequence). CDR3 in DNA: TGTGCCTGGGGGGACTCCCTCACAGATACGCAGTATTTT. Protein: CAWGDSLTDTQYF.

The chain uses TRBV2 and TRBJ1-1; 9 nucleotides agree with TRBD1. This CDR3 comprises 11 residues. Germline V gives CDR1 SNHLY, CDR2 FYNNEI. The J segment lost 6 bases and the V segment lost 9 bases, leaving 2 bases of the junction unmatched. CDR3 bases: TGTGCCAGGGGGACAGGGTCTGAAGCTTTCTTT. Amino acids: CARGTGSEAFF.

This clonotype was found many times. The chain recombines TRBV20-1 with TRBJ1-4; tentative D call: TRBD1 (6 bases). Germline V gene lookup returns CDR1 DFQATT and CDR2 SNEGSKA (reference sequence). The V gene lost 6 bases and the J gene lost 3 bases, with 14 bases spanning the gap. The CDR3 runs 14 residues. CDR3 DNA sequence: TGCAGTGCGATCAATCAGGGGCCTAATGAAAAACTGTTTTTT. Protein product: CSAINQGPNEKLFF.

This clonotype was seen repeatedly, ten times or more. The chain recombines TRBV5-6 with TRBJ1-5; 10 bases align to TRBD1. Germline V gene sequence: CDR1 SGHDT, CDR2 YYEEEE. Trimming took 4 bases from V and 5 from J; bases not matched to a gene: 6. This CDR3 is 15 amino acids long. CDR3 protein: CASSLLDRGHQPQHF. The CDR3 DNA reads as TGTGCCAGCAGCCTCCTTGACAGGGGGCATCAGCCCCAGCATTTT.

This clonotype has a count of ten or more. The chain joins TRBV5-6 to TRBJ1-3; tentative D call: TRBD1 (5 bases). Per the germline V gene, CDR1 is SGHDT and CDR2 is YYEEEE. The CDR3 has 16 amino acids. The ends were cut back, 0 bases at V and 0 bases at J, with 10 bases in the middle. In DNA form, the CDR3 reads TGTGCCAGCAGCTTGGTAACAGGCCACTCTGGAAACACCATATATTTT. This gives the protein CASSLVTGHSGNTIYF.

The rearrangement links TRBV12-3 or TRBV12-4 to TRBJ2-2; a weak D match, TRBD2 (6 bases). Trimming took off 5 bases at V and 10 bases at J, with 17 bases between the two ends. The CDR3 is 14 amino acids. CDR3: CASSPRRGFVELFF. CDR3 nucleotide sequence: TGTGCCAGCAGTCCCCGTCGGGGGTTTGTGGAGCTGTTTTTT.

This clonotype came up many times. The chain has TRBV5-1 and TRBJ2-3; perhaps TRBD1 as D (6 bases). V shed 4 bases and J shed 3 bases, with 18 bases lying between them. This CDR3 comprises 16 residues. CDR1 and CDR2 (germline): SGHRS, YFSETQ. The CDR3 spells CASSVRMDRVTDTQYF. In DNA, the CDR3 is TGCGCCAGCAGCGTTCGGATGGACAGAGTGACAGATACGCAGTATTTT.

This clonotype has ten or more counts. V is TRBV5-1 and J is TRBJ1-2; no definite D call. Germline lookup yields CDR1 SGHRS and CDR2 YFSETQ. The V end lost 4 bases, the J end lost 0 bases, and 13 bases lay between the germline ends. CDR3 length equals 15 residues. CDR3 in DNA: TGCGCCAGCAGCGGAGACACTGGGACTAACTATGGCTACACCTTC. Amino acid sequence: CASSGDTGTNYGYTF.

This clonotype was observed at least ten times. V usage is TRBV5-4 and J usage is TRBJ1-2; 7 bases match TRBD1. V dropped 4 bases and J dropped 3; count of bases not matched to a gene: 3. From germline, CDR1 is SGHNT and CDR2 YYREEE (reference sequence). This CDR3 contains 13 residues. The CDR3 DNA sequence: TGTGCCAGCAGCAACGGACAGGACTATGGCTACACCTTC. This gives the protein CASSNGQDYGYTF. Together with reference TRBV5-4 and TRBJ1-2, the CDR3 gives the full variable domain: ETGVTQSPTHLIKTRGQQVTLRCSSQSGHNTVSWYQQALGQGPQFIFQYYREEENGRGNFPPRFSGLQFPNYSSELNVNALELDDSALYLCASSNGQDYGYTFGSGTRLTVV.

The chain employs TRBV6-2 or TRBV6-3 and TRBJ2-1; the D gene is possibly TRBD1 (6 bases). Trimming took off 8 bases at V and 4 bases at J, with 15 bases between the two ends. The CDR3 consists of 14 residues. The germline V gene has CDR1 MNHEY and CDR2 SVGEGT. CDR3 nucleotide sequence: TGTGCCAGCCGGCCAGGGGTAAGGTACAATGAGCAGTTCTTC. This encodes CASRPGVRYNEQFF.

In its sample, this clonotype was seen many times. The gene calls are TRBV24-1 and TRBJ2-3; 7 nucleotides agree with TRBD1. In germline, CDR1 is KGHDR, CDR2 SFDVKD. Losses at the gene ends were 8 bases for V and 2 bases for J; bases not matched to a gene: 3. This CDR3 is built from 13 residues. The CDR3 loop is CATMGQNTDTQYF. As DNA, the CDR3 is TGTGCCACCATGGGACAGAACACAGATACGCAGTATTTT.